Presented here are 12 T cell receptor beta chains from one specimen sequenced in a study of CD8+CD57+ T cells in acquired aplastic anemia. CD8+CD57+ cell expansion had been shown by flow cytometry in patients chosen for sequencing. Genomic DNA was employed as the template in profiling TCR beta VDJ and CDR3. TCRdb recomputed calls from the reads with MiXCR, one row per CDR3 protein. The sample has 450,000 to 550,000 distinct CDR3 sequences; about a third are singletons. The sample consisted of sorted CD4+, CD8+, or CD8+CD57+ T cells (not recorded which) from PBMCs. These receptors were collected from a human donor with aplastic anemia.

For this clonotype: A read error may produce the germline difference seen at one junction end. The chain links TRBV7-3 to TRBJ2-7; D is perhaps TRBD1 (6 bases). The CDR3 has 16 amino acids. CDR1 SGHTA and CDR2 FQGTGA come from the germline V gene. As DNA, the CDR3 is TGTGCCGGCAGCCCCAACAGGGTTAAGAGGCTATACGAGCAGTACTTC. This sequence encodes CAGSPNRVKRLYEQYF.

The chain links TRBV10-3 to TRBJ2-7; no definite D call. V was pared by 10 bases and J by 0 bases, with 19 bases between. CDR3 length equals 15 residues. CDR1 ENHRY and CDR2 SYGVKD come from the germline V gene. This CDR3 reads CASSRSLRSSYEQYF. Written as DNA, the CDR3 is TGTGCCAGCAGCCGAAGCCTCAGAAGCTCCTACGAGCAGTACTTC.

The chain carries TRBV15 and TRBJ1-6, with D possibly TRBD1 on 5 matching bases. Germline-derived CDR1 and CDR2 are LNHNV and YYDKDF (reference sequence). The CDR3 runs to 17 residues. Trimming took 0 bases from V and 7 from J, leaving 16 bases between them. This CDR3 reads CATSRDSGGTGNSPLHF. DNA of the CDR3: TGTGCCACCAGCAGAGATAGCGGGGGGACGGGAAATTCACCCCTCCACTTT.

This clonotype appeared a few times. This sequence joins TRBV20-1 and TRBJ1-3; D remains unclear. The germline V gene has CDR1 DFQATT and CDR2 SNEGSKA (reference sequence). With 3 bases removed from V and 0 bases from J, the gap between germline ends came to 6 bases. CDR3 length equals 13 residues. CDR3 in amino acids: CSASQSSGNTIYF. The DNA of the CDR3 is TGCAGTGCTAGTCAGAGCTCTGGAAACACCATATATTTT.

Note on this clonotype: The conserved final phenylalanine or tryptophan is absent from the CDR3, which likely points to a read error. It is unclear where the CDR3 begins or ends on the DNA, so no DNA is shown, and the CDR3 is as TCRdb lists it. The chain carries TRBV25-1 and TRBJ1-5; whether TRBD1, the table's D call, matches the DNA was not checked. Germline assignment: CDR1 MGHDK and CDR2 SYGVNS. The CDR3 is 8 residues long, ends included. The chain's CDR3 is CASSECPG.

About this clonotype: One junction end disagrees with the germline gene, perhaps due to a read error. The rearrangement joins TRBV6-1 to TRBJ1-1; 7 bases fit TRBD1. Germline V lookup: CDR1 MNHNS, CDR2 SASEGT. The CDR3 runs 15 residues. CDR3 sequence (DNA): TGTGCCGGCAGTCCCCGGGACAGCGGACCGGCTGAAGCTTTCTTT. It translates to CAGSPRDSGPAEAFF.

There are many counts of this clonotype. The V gene is TRBV11-2, the J gene TRBJ1-2; D unresolved. The length of the CDR3 is 17 residues. Trimming took off 1 base at V and 2 bases at J, with 17 bases between the two ends. Looked up from germline, CDR1 is SGHAT and CDR2 is FQNNGV. In nucleotides, the CDR3 is TGTGCCAGCAGCTTAGTCGGCCCCGACGAGGGAAACTATGGCTACACCTTC. The encoded protein is CASSLVGPDEGNYGYTF.

The chain has TRBV2 and TRBJ1-5; D not resolved. V dropped 9 bases and J dropped 0 bases, with 15 bases sitting between them. Germline V CDR1 and CDR2: SNHLY, FYNNEI. The CDR3 is 15 residues long. CDR3 amino acids: CARTARRDSNQPQHF. DNA for the CDR3: TGTGCCAGGACCGCGCGGAGGGATAGCAATCAGCCCCAGCATTTT. The full variable domain, rest sourced from reference TRBV2 and TRBJ1-5, is EPEVTQTPSHQVTQMGQEVILRCVPISNHLYFYWYRQILGQKVEFLVSFYNNEISEKSEIFDDQFSVERPDGSNFTLKIRSTKLEDSAMYFCARTARRDSNQPQHFGDGTRLSIL.

J is TRBJ2-7 and V is TRBV10-3; 7 bases agree with TRBD1. Germline V gene data show CDR1 as ENHRY and CDR2 as SYGVKD. J lost 2 bases, V lost 9 bases, and 7 bases had no gene match. The CDR3 runs to 13 residues. In DNA form, the CDR3 reads TGTGCCATAGAGGCCGGGACAGCCTACGAGCAGTACTTC. Translating it yields CAIEAGTAYEQYF.

This chain connects TRBV30 to TRBJ2-5; D is undetermined. V dropped 1 base and J dropped 4 bases, with 4 bases sitting between them. Per the germline V gene, CDR1 is GTSNPN and CDR2 is SVGIG (reference sequence). The CDR3 consists of 11 residues. Written as DNA, the CDR3 is TGTGCCTGGAGTGAGAGAGAGACCCAGTACTTC. Amino acid sequence: CAWSERETQYF.

This clonotype appeared many times. The chain employs TRBV14 and TRBJ2-7; 7 positions match TRBD1. Germline lookup yields CDR1 SGHDN and CDR2 FVKESK. The V and J ends lost 3 bases and 12 bases, in that order; junction bases with no gene match: 14. This CDR3 comprises 14 residues. CDR3 bases: TGTGCCAGCAGCCACTCGCCGGAAGGGGGCAATCTGTACTTC. Amino acids: CASSHSPEGGNLYF.

CDR3 protein: CASTTAGGITDTQYF. The CDR3 DNA is TGTGCCAGCACTACAGCGGGCGGGATCACAGATACGCAGTATTTT. The chain uses TRBV25-1 and TRBJ2-3, with a possible D match to TRBD2 (6 bases). The length of the CDR3 is 15 residues. Germline V gene sequence: CDR1 MGHDK, CDR2 SYGVNS. The V gene lost 7 bases and the J gene lost 2 bases, with 16 bases spanning the gap. The complete variable domain, with remaining parts taken from reference TRBV25-1 and TRBJ2-3, reads EADIYQTPRYLVIGTGKKITLECSQTMGHDKMYWYQQDPGMELHLIHYSYGVNSTEKGDLSSESTVSRIRTEHFPLTLESARPSHTSQYLCASTTAGGITDTQYFGPGTRLTVL.